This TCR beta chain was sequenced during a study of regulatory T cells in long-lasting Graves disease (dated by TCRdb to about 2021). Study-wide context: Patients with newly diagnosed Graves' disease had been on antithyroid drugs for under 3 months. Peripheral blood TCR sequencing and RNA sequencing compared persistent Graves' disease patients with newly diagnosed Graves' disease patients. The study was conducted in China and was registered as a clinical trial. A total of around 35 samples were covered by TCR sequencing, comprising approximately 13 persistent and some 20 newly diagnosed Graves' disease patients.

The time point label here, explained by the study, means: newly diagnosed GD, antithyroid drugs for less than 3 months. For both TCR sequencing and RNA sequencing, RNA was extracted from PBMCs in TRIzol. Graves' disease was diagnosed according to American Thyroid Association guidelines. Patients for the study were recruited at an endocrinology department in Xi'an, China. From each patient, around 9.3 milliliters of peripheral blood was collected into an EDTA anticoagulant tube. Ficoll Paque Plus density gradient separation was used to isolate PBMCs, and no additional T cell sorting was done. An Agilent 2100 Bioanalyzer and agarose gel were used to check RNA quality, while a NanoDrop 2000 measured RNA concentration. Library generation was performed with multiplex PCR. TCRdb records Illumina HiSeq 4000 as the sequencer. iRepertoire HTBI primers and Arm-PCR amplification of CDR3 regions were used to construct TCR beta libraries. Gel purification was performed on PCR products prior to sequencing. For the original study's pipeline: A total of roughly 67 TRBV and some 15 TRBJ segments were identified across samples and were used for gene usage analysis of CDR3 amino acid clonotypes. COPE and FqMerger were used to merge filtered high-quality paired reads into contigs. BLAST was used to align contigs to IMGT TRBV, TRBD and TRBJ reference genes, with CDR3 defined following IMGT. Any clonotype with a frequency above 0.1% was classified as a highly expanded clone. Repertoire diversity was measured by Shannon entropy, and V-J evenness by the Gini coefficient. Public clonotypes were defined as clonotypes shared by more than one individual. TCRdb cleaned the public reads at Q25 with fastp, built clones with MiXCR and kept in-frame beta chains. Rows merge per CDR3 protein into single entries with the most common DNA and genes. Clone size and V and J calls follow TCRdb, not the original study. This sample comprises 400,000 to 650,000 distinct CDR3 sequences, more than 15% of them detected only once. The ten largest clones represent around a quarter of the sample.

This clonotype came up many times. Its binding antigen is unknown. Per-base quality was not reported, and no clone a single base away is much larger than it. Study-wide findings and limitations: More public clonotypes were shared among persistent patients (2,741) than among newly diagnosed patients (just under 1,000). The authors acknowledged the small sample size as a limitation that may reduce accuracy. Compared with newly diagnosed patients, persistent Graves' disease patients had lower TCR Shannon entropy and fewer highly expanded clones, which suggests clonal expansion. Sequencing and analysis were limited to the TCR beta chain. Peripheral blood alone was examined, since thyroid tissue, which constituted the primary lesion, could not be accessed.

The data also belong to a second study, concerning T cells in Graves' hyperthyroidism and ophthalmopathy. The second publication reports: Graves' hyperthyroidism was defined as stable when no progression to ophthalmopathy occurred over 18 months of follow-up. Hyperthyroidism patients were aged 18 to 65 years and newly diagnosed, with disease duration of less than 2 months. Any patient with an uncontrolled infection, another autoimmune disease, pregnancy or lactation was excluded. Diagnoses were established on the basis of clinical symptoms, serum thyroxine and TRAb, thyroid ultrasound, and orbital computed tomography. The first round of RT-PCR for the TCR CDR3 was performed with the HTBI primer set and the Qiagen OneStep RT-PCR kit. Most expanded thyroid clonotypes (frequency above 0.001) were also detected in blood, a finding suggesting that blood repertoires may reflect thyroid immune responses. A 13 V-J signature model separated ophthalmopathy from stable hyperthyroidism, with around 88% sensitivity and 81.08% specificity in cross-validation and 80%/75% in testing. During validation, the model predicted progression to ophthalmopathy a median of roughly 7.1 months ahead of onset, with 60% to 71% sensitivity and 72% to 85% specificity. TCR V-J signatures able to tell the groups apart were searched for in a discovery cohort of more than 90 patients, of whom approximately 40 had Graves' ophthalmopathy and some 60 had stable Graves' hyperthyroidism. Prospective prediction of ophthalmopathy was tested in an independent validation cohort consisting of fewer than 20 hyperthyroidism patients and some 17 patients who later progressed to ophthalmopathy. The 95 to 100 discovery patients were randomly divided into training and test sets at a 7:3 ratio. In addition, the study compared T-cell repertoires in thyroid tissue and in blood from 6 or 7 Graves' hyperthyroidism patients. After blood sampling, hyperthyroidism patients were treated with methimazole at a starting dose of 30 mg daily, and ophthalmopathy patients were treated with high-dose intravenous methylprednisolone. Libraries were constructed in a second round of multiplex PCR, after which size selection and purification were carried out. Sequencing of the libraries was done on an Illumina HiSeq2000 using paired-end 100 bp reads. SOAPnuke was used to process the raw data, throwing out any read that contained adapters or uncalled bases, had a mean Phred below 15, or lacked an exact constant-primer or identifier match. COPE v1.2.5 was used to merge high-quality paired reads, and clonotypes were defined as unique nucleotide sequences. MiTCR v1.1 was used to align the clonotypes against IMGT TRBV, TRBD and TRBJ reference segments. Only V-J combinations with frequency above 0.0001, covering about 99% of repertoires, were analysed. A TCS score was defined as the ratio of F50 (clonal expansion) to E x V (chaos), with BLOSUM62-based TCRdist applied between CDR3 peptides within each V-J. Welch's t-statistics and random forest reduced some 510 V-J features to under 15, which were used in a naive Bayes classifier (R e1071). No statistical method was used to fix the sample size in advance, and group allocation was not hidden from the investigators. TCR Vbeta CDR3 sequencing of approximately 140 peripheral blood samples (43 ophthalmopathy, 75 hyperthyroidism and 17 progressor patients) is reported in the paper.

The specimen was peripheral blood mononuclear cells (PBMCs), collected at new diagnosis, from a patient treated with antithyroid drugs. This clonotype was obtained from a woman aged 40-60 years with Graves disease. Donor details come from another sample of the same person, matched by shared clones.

The nucleotide sequence reads TGTGCCAGCAGCTGGGACAGGGACGAGACCCAGTACTTC. It translates as CASSWDRDETQYF. Recombination linked TRBV11-2 to TRBJ2-5, and 9 bases in between align with TRBD1. The CDR3 starts with the cysteine, ends with the phenylalanine, and has 13 residues. CDR3 DNA is the only sequence kept; it has 39 bases, read in frame from the first base. Reading the germline V gene gives CDR1 SGHAT and CDR2 FQNNGV. The germline V and J ends show losses of 4 bases and 5 bases respectively, and no gene match explains 2 bases of the junction.